These 21 T cell receptor beta chains share one sample of origin, sequenced in a study of T cell clonotyping in hematopoietic cell transplantation. Regarding time point: recipient sample about 28 days before transplant, after cytoreduction. Generated by immunoSEQ multiplex PCR, the TCRdb table keeps only in-frame clones and is missing some. Among some 16,000 clones listed, just over 90% were seen once. The starting material was peripheral blood mononuclear cells, obtained before stem cell transplant. The origin of the receptors is a man aged 18-30 years with biphenotypic leukemia. Some clones in this sample may be carry-over from other donors' samples.

The genes are TRBV7-2 and TRBJ2-6; D remains ambiguous. The CDR3 has 16 amino acids. The germline gives CDR1 SGHTA, CDR2 FQGNSA. V lost 1 base and J 0 bases, leaving 7 bases between the germline ends. The CDR3 here is CASSLVWGSGANVLTF. The CDR3 DNA is TGTGCCAGCAGCTTAGTGTGGGGCTCTGGGGCCAACGTCCTGACTTTC. The full variable domain, with the rest looked up from reference TRBV7-2 and TRBJ2-6, is GAGVSQSPSNKVTEKGKDVELRCDPISGHTALYWYRQSLGQGLEFLIYFQGNSAPDKSGLPSDRFSAERTGGSVSTLTIQRTQQEDSAVYLCASSLVWGSGANVLTFGAGSRLTVL.

The chain uses TRBV6-5 and TRBJ2-5, with TRBD1 matching over 7 bases. The CDR3 totals 14 residues. V dropped 2 bases and J dropped 2; count of bases not matched to a gene: 2. From germline, CDR1 is MNHEY and CDR2 SVGAGI. Here the CDR3 reads CASSYGDSQETQYF. In DNA form, the CDR3 reads TGTGCCAGCAGTTACGGGGACAGTCAAGAGACCCAGTACTTC.

V and J are TRBV30 and TRBJ2-7, with TRBD2 as a possible D gene (5 bases). CDR1 GTSNPN and CDR2 SVGIG come from the germline V gene (reference sequence). This CDR3 is built from 14 residues. Trimming removed 1 base at V and 3 bases at J, with 13 bases between. The CDR3 protein is CAWSAYSGHYEQYF. The CDR3 coding sequence is TGTGCCTGGAGTGCTTACAGCGGTCACTACGAGCAGTACTTC.

The J gene is TRBJ1-1, the V gene TRBV5-4; 7 bases are shared with TRBD1. CDR1 is SGHNT, CDR2 YYREEE, per germline (reference sequence). J gave up 9 bases and V 4 bases, and 6 bases lay outside the gene matches. This CDR3 region has 12 residues. In nucleotides, the CDR3 is TGTGCCAGCAGCAGCCGACAGGGACAAGCTTTCTTT. Translating gives CASSSRQGQAFF.

The chain combines TRBV7-2 with TRBJ2-2; D uncertain. The CDR3 is made up of 15 amino acids. Germline CDR1 and CDR2: SGHTA and FQGNSA. V was pared by 1 base and J by 4 bases, with 10 bases between. The CDR3 protein is CASSLDTRFTGELFF. CDR3 nucleotides: TGTGCCAGCAGCTTAGACACGCGGTTCACCGGGGAGCTGTTTTTT. Complete variable domain (other parts from reference TRBV7-2 and TRBJ2-2): GAGVSQSPSNKVTEKGKDVELRCDPISGHTALYWYRQSLGQGLEFLIYFQGNSAPDKSGLPSDRFSAERTGGSVSTLTIQRTQQEDSAVYLCASSLDTRFTGELFFGEGSRLTVL.

The chain has TRBV6-5 and TRBJ2-7, with D perhaps matching TRBD1 or TRBD2 (5 bases each). Per germline, CDR1 MNHEY and CDR2 SVGAGI. V lost 5 bases to trimming and J lost 7 bases, with 18 bases between them. The CDR3 length is 14 residues. In nucleotides, the CDR3 is TGTGCCAGCAGTGGGACCCAGACACGGGATGAGCAGTACTTC. This gives the protein CASSGTQTRDEQYF.

This clone appeared once. The sample carries other DNA sequences with the same CDR3. The chain links TRBV27 to TRBJ2-7; D is perhaps TRBD1 or TRBD2 (5 bases each). The V and J ends lost 0 bases and 4 bases respectively, with 13 bases between them. The CDR3 sequence is 15 residues long. In germline, CDR1 is MNHEY, CDR2 SMNVEV (reference sequence). The CDR3 region is CASSLSQGDGYEQYF. DNA for the CDR3: TGTGCCAGCAGTTTATCGCAGGGAGACGGGTACGAGCAGTACTTC.

This clone appeared once. The rearrangement uses TRBV5-4 and TRBJ1-4; maybe TRBD1 (5 bases). CDR3 size: 15 residues. Germline assignment: CDR1 SGHNT and CDR2 YYREEE (reference sequence). V lost 0 bases to trimming and J lost 6 bases, with 12 bases between them. CDR3 protein: CASSLAGPGDEKLFF. DNA for the CDR3: TGTGCCAGCAGCTTGGCGGGACCCGGTGATGAAAAACTGTTTTTT.

The V call is TRBV5-4, the J call TRBJ2-5, with D possibly being TRBD1 (5 bases). Between the trimmed V and J ends, which lost 0 bases and 4 bases, there was a span of 10 bases. The CDR3 has 14 amino acids. From germline, CDR1 is SGHNT and CDR2 YYREEE (reference sequence). Here the CDR3 reads CASSLGQRRETQYF. Written as DNA, the CDR3 is TGTGCCAGCAGCTTGGGACAGCGAAGAGAGACCCAGTACTTC.

The CDR3 sequence is CASTVGGGNTEAFF. The CDR3 bases are TGTGCCAGCACCGTGGGAGGGGGGAACACTGAAGCTTTCTTT. V gene TRBV7-2 combines with J gene TRBJ1-1, with D perhaps matching TRBD1 (6 bases). CDR3 length: 14 residues. From germline, CDR1 is SGHTA and CDR2 FQGNSA. V shed 7 bases and J shed 1 base, with 13 bases lying between them.

This clone was observed a single time. The CDR3 DNA sequence: TGTGCCTGGAGTGAAGCGGGGGGAGAGACCCAGTACTTC. Translating it yields CAWSEAGGETQYF. The rearrangement uses TRBV30 and TRBJ2-5; 9 bases line up with TRBD2. Germline lookup yields CDR1 GTSNPN and CDR2 SVGIG (reference sequence). With 1 base clipped from V and 4 bases from J, the junction kept 1 base outside the gene matches. This CDR3 is 13 amino acids long. Drawing the rest from reference TRBV30 and TRBJ2-5, the complete variable domain is SQTIHQWPATLVQPVGSPLSLECTVEGTSNPNLYWYRQAAGRGLQLLFYSVGIGQISSEVPQNLSASRPQDRQFILSSKKLLLSDSGFYLCAWSEAGGETQYFGPGTRLLVL.

J is TRBJ2-3 and V is TRBV7-2; maybe TRBD1 (5 bases). This CDR3 contains 15 residues. Looked up from germline, CDR1 is SGHTA and CDR2 is FQGNSA. V shed 5 bases and J shed 4 bases, with 16 bases lying between them. DNA for the CDR3: TGTGCCAGCAGCCCGCAGTCCAGGGCCGCAGATACGCAGTATTTT. Translated: CASSPQSRAADTQYF.

In its sample, this clone was seen once. The CDR3 loop reads CASSLSTSGKTQETQYF. In nucleotides, the CDR3 is TGTGCCAGCAGCTTGTCGACTAGCGGTAAAACCCAAGAGACCCAGTACTTC. V gene TRBV11-2 combines with J gene TRBJ2-5, with TRBD2 matching over 9 bases. V was pared by 3 bases and J by 1 base, with 9 bases of the junction left unmatched. The CDR3 runs 17 residues. Per germline, CDR1 SGHAT and CDR2 FQNNGV.

This sequence joins TRBV6-5 and TRBJ1-1; 7 bases are a match to TRBD1. The CDR3 is made up of 13 amino acids. Germline assignment: CDR1 MNHEY and CDR2 SVGAGI. After removal of 6 bases from V and 5 bases from J, the junction contained 6 bases not matched to a gene. The CDR3 reads CASRTGVRTEAFF. The CDR3 coding sequence is TGTGCCAGCAGAACAGGGGTCCGGACTGAAGCTTTCTTT.

This clone was counted a few times. V and J are TRBV30 and TRBJ1-2; D gene uncertain. The CDR3 consists of 14 residues. From germline, CDR1 is GTSNPN and CDR2 SVGIG (reference sequence). Between the trimmed V and J ends, which lost 1 base and 1 base, there was a span of 10 bases. The CDR3 DNA follows: TGTGCCTGGAGTGGATCAGGACTTAACTATGGCTACACCTTC. Residues: CAWSGSGLNYGYTF.

This chain connects TRBV5-1 to TRBJ2-7, with TRBD2 matching over 10 bases. The CDR3 spans 15 residues. The J segment lost 4 bases and the V segment lost 7 bases, leaving 11 bases of the junction unmatched. Germline assignment: CDR1 SGHRS and CDR2 YFSETQ. The CDR3 is CASGWAAGGSYEQYF. The CDR3 nucleotides are TGCGCCAGCGGCTGGGCAGCGGGGGGGTCTTACGAGCAGTACTTC.

The J gene is TRBJ1-5, the V gene TRBV19, with D possibly matching TRBD1 (6 bases). V was cut by 3 bases and J by 3 bases, with 12 bases left in between. Germline V gene lookup returns CDR1 LNHDA and CDR2 SQIVND (reference sequence). The CDR3 runs 15 residues. Written as DNA, the CDR3 is TGTGCCAGTAGTATGCAACAGGGAACCAATCAGCCCCAGCATTTT. It codes for CASSMQQGTNQPQHF. Drawing the rest from reference TRBV19 and TRBJ1-5, the complete variable domain is DGGITQSPKYLFRKEGQNVTLSCEQNLNHDAMYWYRQDPGQGLRLIYYSQIVNDFQKGDIAEGYSVSREKKESFPLTVTSAQKNPTAFYLCASSMQQGTNQPQHFGDGTRLSIL.

The chain recombines TRBV30 with TRBJ1-2; the match to TRBD1 covers 7 bases. Germline V CDR1 and CDR2: GTSNPN, SVGIG (reference sequence). Trimming removed 7 bases from V and 2 bases from J; junction bases left unmatched: 7. This CDR3 has 13 amino acids. CDR3 nucleotides: TGTGCCTTTGCTCCGGGACAGAACTATGGCTACACCTTC. Its translation is CAFAPGQNYGYTF.

V and J are TRBV2 and TRBJ2-1; D might be TRBD2 (6 bases). This CDR3 spans 15 amino acids. Looked up from germline, CDR1 is SNHLY and CDR2 is FYNNEI. Trimming stripped 5 bases from V and 8 bases from J, with 19 bases between. In DNA form, the CDR3 reads TGTGCCAGCAGTCGCGGGACCCACTCGGTCGATGAGCAGTTCTTC. Protein: CASSRGTHSVDEQFF.

J is TRBJ1-2 and V is TRBV30; D unclear. The CDR3 is 12 amino acids. Trimming removed 4 bases from V and 2 bases from J, with 8 bases in between. From germline, CDR1 is GTSNPN and CDR2 SVGIG (reference sequence). CDR3 bases: TGTGCCTGGAACCATGGGAACTATGGCTACACCTTC. This codes for CAWNHGNYGYTF.

The chain is built from TRBV30 and TRBJ2-3; D may be TRBD1 or TRBD2 (6 bases each). This CDR3 is built from 14 residues. The germline V gene encodes CDR1 GTSNPN and CDR2 SVGIG (reference sequence). Trimming took 2 bases from V and 7 from J, leaving 16 bases between them. The CDR3 region has the DNA TGTGCCTGGAGTAAGGGGGGCGCTAGAAATACGCAGTATTTT. Translating it yields CAWSKGGARNTQYF.